Described below is a single TCR beta chain sequence and its context. Trimming removed 0 bases from V and 9 bases from J; junction bases left unmatched: 3. CDR1 is SGHNT and CDR2 is YYREEE in the germline V gene (reference sequence). This CDR3 contains 14 residues. The data originate from a study of shared clonotypes between healthy human individuals. Sequencing used immunoSEQ multiplex PCR; TCRdb keeps in-frame clones, though not all of them. The sample consists of around 690,000 clones, 90% of them appearing once. The V call is TRBV5-4, the J call TRBJ1-6; 7 nucleotides match TRBD1. This TCR was recovered from a man aged 18 to 35 in good health. Some clones in this sample may be carry-over from other donors' samples. The sample comprised memory CD8+ T cells from PBMCs. As for subset: CD45RO+ cells pooled with CCR7-negative TemRA cells. The CDR3 sequence is CASSLGQGGSPLHF. DNA for the CDR3: TGTGCCAGCAGCTTGGGACAGGGTGGTTCACCCCTCCACTTT.